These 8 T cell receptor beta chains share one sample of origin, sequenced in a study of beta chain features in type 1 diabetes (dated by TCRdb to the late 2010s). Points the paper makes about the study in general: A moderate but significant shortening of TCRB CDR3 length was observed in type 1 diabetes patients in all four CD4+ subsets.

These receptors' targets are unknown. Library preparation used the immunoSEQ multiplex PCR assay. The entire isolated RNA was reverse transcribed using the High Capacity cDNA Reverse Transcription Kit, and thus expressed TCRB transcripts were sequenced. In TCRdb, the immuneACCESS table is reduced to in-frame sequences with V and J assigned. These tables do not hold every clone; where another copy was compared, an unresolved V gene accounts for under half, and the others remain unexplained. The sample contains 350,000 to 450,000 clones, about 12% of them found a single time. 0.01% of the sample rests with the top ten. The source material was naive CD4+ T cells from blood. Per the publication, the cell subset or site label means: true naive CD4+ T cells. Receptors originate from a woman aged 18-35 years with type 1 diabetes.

The CDR3 coding sequence is TGCAGCGGTAGACAGGGGCGGGGGACTGAAGCTTTCTTT. Translated: CSGRQGRGTEAFF. The chain couples TRBV29-1 to TRBJ1-1; 8 bases align to TRBD1. J gave up 5 bases and V 7 bases, and 9 bases lay outside the gene matches. CDR1 is SQVTM and CDR2 is ANQGSEA in the germline V gene. The CDR3 runs 13 residues.

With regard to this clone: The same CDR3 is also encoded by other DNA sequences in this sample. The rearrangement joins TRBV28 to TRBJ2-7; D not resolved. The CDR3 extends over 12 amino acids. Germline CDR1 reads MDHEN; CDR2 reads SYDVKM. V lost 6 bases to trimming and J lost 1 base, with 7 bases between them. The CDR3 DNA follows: TGTGCCAGCAGCTACAGTTCCTACGAGCAGTACTTC. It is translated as CASSYSSYEQYF.

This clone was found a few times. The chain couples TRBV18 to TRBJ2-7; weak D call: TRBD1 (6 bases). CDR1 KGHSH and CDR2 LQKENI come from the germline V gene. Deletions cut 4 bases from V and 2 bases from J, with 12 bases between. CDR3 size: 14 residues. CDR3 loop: CASSQRTAPYEQYF. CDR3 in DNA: TGTGCCAGCTCACAACGGACAGCTCCCTACGAGCAGTACTTC. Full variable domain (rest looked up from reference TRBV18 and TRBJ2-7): NAGVMQNPRHLVRRRGQEARLRCSPMKGHSHVYWYRQLPEEGLKFMVYLQKENIIDESGMPKERFSAEFPKEGPSILRIQQVVRGDSAAYFCASSQRTAPYEQYFGPGTRLTVT.

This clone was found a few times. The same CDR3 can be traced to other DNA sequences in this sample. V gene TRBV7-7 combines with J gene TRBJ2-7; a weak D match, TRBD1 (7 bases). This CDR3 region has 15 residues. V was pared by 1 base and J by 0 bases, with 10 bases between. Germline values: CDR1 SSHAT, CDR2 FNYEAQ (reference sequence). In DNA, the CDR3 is TGTGCCAGCAGCTTAGGACAGGGAGGCTCCTACGAGCAGTACTTC. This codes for CASSLGQGGSYEQYF.

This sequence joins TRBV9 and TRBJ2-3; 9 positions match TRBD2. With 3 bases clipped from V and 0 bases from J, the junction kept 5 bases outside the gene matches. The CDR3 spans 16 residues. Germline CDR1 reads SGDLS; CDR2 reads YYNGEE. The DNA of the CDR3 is TGTGCCAGCAGCGACCGACTAGCGGCTAGCACAGATACGCAGTATTTT. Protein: CASSDRLAASTDTQYF.

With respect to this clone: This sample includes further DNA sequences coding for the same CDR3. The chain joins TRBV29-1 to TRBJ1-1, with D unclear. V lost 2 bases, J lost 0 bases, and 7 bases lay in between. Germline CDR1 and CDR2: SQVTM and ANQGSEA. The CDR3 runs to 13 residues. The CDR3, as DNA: TGCAGCGTTGAACGGAGGTTGAACACTGAAGCTTTCTTT. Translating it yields CSVERRLNTEAFF.

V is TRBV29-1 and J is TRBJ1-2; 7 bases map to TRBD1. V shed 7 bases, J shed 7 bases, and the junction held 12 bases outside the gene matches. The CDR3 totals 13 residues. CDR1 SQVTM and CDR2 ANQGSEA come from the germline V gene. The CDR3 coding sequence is TGCAGCGCTGCCCCGACAGGGCAAGGTGGCTACACCTTC. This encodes CSAAPTGQGGYTF.

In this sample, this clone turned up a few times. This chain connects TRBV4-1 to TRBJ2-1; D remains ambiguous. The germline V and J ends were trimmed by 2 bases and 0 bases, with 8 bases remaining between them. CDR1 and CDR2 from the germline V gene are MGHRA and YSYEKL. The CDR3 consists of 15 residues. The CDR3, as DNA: TGCGCCAGCAGCCAATACCCGAGCTCCTACAATGAGCAGTTCTTC. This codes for CASSQYPSSYNEQFF.